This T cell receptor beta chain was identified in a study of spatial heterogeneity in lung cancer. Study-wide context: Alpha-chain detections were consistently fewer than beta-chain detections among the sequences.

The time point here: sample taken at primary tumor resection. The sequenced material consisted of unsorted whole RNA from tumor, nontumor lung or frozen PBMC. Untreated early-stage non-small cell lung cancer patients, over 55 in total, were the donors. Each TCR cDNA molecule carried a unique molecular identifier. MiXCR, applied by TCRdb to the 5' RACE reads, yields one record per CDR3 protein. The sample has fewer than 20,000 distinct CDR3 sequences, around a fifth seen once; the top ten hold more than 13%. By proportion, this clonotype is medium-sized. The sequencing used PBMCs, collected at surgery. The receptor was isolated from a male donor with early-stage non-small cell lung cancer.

The CDR3 nucleotides read TGTGCCAGCAGCTTAGAAACACCGTCAGTCTATGGCTACACCTTC. Protein sequence: CASSLETPSVYGYTF. The rearrangement joins TRBV7-9 to TRBJ1-2; D is ambiguous. V shed 1 base and J shed 4 bases, with 13 bases lying between them. In germline, CDR1 is SEHNR, CDR2 FQNEAQ (reference sequence). The CDR3 sequence is 15 residues long.